These T cell receptor beta chains were read from a single sample in a study of blood T cell repertoires in COVID-19. Assay used: immunoSEQ multiplex PCR; TCRdb lists only in-frame clones, some missing. The data contain roughly 150,000 clones, 70% to 90% of them singletons. Sequenced: peripheral blood. The origin of the receptors is a woman aged 80 or older with COVID-19, enrolled during active disease. CDR3s include the opening cysteine and the closing phenylalanine or tryptophan. The D gene is left open where the match is weak. Part of the rows lack a size; the others show once, few, many or a class for expanded clones.

clone_size	v_call	j_call	d_call	cdr3_nt	cdr3_aa
once	TRBV5-1	TRBJ2-1	.	TGCGCCAGCAGTCAGGGCCATGAGCAGTTCTTC	CASSQGHEQFF
.	TRBV9	TRBJ1-1	TRBD1	TGTGCCAGCAGCGCCTGGGACAGGGGGCGCGGGGACACTGAAGCTTTCTTT	CASSAWDRGRGDTEAFF
.	TRBV20-1	TRBJ2-7	.	TGCAGTGCTAGTGGGTCGGGCTACGAGCAGTACTTC	CSASGSGYEQYF
.	TRBV28	TRBJ2-7	.	TGTGCCAGCAGTTCCGGACAGATCCCCTACGAGCAGTACTTC	CASSSGQIPYEQYF
.	TRBV12-3/TRBV12-4	TRBJ1-5	.	TGTGCCAGCAGTTTACAGGGCCATCAGCCCCAGCATTTT	CASSLQGHQPQHF
.	TRBV7-2	TRBJ2-1	TRBD1	TGTGCCACCAGACAGGGCCGGACTGACAATGAGCAGTTCTTC	CATRQGRTDNEQFF
.	TRBV2	TRBJ1-5	.	TGTGCCAGCAGCCAAGGAGGGAACAGGCCCCAGCATTTT	CASSQGGNRPQHF
.	TRBV6-5	TRBJ2-7	.	TGTGCCAGCGCCCAGATACCCCTCTCCTACGAGCAGTACTTC	CASAQIPLSYEQYF
few	TRBV28	TRBJ2-1	TRBD2	TGTGCCAGCACCTCCACCTTGGGCGGGAGAGGAAAGGGGTCCTACAATGAGCAGTTCTTC	CASTSTLGGRGKGSYNEQFF
.	TRBV28	TRBJ1-2	.	TGTGCCAGCAGTTCTCTCAGGGGTATCTATGGCTACACCTTC	CASSSLRGIYGYTF
.	TRBV7-9	TRBJ1-1	.	TGTGCCAGCAGCCTCCGAGGGGGGGCTCCGACTGAAGCTTTCTTT	CASSLRGGAPTEAFF
.	TRBV27	TRBJ1-6	.	TGTGCCAGCAGCCAAGGGAGGTCCTATAATTCACCCCTCCACTTT	CASSQGRSYNSPLHF
.	TRBV7-2	TRBJ2-2	TRBD1	TGTGCCAGCAGCTGGGGGACAGTGAACACCGGGGAGCTGTTTTTT	CASSWGTVNTGELFF
.	TRBV14	TRBJ1-1	.	TGTGCCAGCAGCCAAGAGACAGGGAACACTGAAGCTTTCTTT	CASSQETGNTEAFF
.	TRBV27	TRBJ1-1	.	TGTGCCAGCAGTTTATGGCAGGGGAATACTGAAGCTTTCTTT	CASSLWQGNTEAFF
.	TRBV19	TRBJ1-1	TRBD1	TGTGCCAGTAGGGCGGAAGGGCAGGGGGGATTCGGTTTCTTT	CASRAEGQGGFGFF
.	TRBV6-6	TRBJ2-1	TRBD1	TGTGCCAGCACCGTAGGACAGGGGTTCGAGCAGTTCTTC	CASTVGQGFEQFF
few	TRBV11-2	TRBJ2-1	.	TGTGCCAGCAGCCTTAGCGGAGTAAAGAACAATGAGCAGTTCTTC	CASSLSGVKNNEQFF
.	TRBV7-9	TRBJ2-1	TRBD2	TGTGCCAGCAGCTTAGAGCCCATAGCGGGAGGCTACAATGAGCAGTTCTTC	CASSLEPIAGGYNEQFF
.	TRBV18	TRBJ1-5	.	TGTGCCAGCTCACCGGGAGCAGATAGCAATCAGCCCCAGCATTTT	CASSPGADSNQPQHF
.	TRBV5-5	TRBJ2-1	TRBD1	TGTGCCAGCAGCAGAGACCCGGGACAGGGTGGCAATGAGCAGTTCTTC	CASSRDPGQGGNEQFF
few	TRBV7-9	TRBJ2-3	.	TGTGCCAGCAGCGCGAGCGGAGGGGTAGATACGCAGTATTTT	CASSASGGVDTQYF
.	TRBV5-1	TRBJ2-7	TRBD1	TGCGCCAGCAGCTTGGATGTCCTAGGTTACAGGGGCGAGCAGTACTTC	CASSLDVLGYRGEQYF
.	TRBV19	TRBJ2-2	.	TGTGCCAGTAGTATAGTCCAGGGGTTGGCCGGGGAGCTGTTTTTT	CASSIVQGLAGELFF
.	TRBV2	TRBJ2-7	.	TGTGCCAGCAGCGGGACTTCTTACGAGCAGTACTTC	CASSGTSYEQYF
.	TRBV9	TRBJ1-3	.	TGTGCCAGCGCTGGGGTGGGAGTGAGTGGAAACACCATATATTTT	CASAGVGVSGNTIYF
few	TRBV7-2	TRBJ2-1	.	TGTGCCAGCAGCTGGCCAGTTCCAGGGGGGAATGAGCAGTTCTTC	CASSWPVPGGNEQFF
.	TRBV7-9	TRBJ2-7	.	TGTGCCAGCGATCGCGGTGCCTCCTACGAGCAGTACTTC	CASDRGASYEQYF
.	TRBV5-4	TRBJ2-7	.	TGTGCCAGCAGCTCACGTAACGGCGAGCAGTACTTC	CASSSRNGEQYF
.	TRBV2	TRBJ2-1	.	TGTGCCAGCATCCGGACTCTCGCGTTAGACAATGAGCAGTTCTTC	CASIRTLALDNEQFF
.	TRBV23-1	TRBJ2-7	TRBD2	TGCGCCAGCAGTCAACAAGCCCTTAGCGGGAGGCCATTCTACGAGCAGTACTTC	CASSQQALSGRPFYEQYF
.	TRBV19	TRBJ2-3	.	TGTGCCAGTAGTATAGATGGAGGGGTTCCAGATACGCAGTATTTT	CASSIDGGVPDTQYF
.	TRBV28	TRBJ2-2	.	TGTGCCAGCAGTGATGACATGGCCACCGGGGAGCTGTTTTTT	CASSDDMATGELFF
.	TRBV11-3	TRBJ2-1	TRBD1	TGTGCCAGCAGCTTAGAACTAGGCGGACAGGGCTTAAATGAGCAGTTCTTC	CASSLELGGQGLNEQFF
.	TRBV27	TRBJ2-1	TRBD1	TGTGCCAGCAGACAGGGGTATGGTGAGCAGTTCTTC	CASRQGYGEQFF
.	TRBV7-2	TRBJ2-1	TRBD1	TGTGCCAGCAGCTTAGATGGGACAGGCCTTTACAATGAGCAGTTCTTC	CASSLDGTGLYNEQFF
once	TRBV19	TRBJ2-2	TRBD1	TGTGCCAGTAGTATTCGGACAGGGAGCAAGTTTTTCGGGGAGCTGTTTTTT	CASSIRTGSKFFGELFF
.	TRBV4-2	TRBJ1-2	TRBD1	TGTGCCAGCAGCAGTCAGGGGGCGAGAGGCTACACCTTC	CASSSQGARGYTF
.	TRBV29-1	TRBJ1-1	TRBD1	TGCAGCGTTGACCCGTGGGACAGGGAGAGGAACACTGAAGCTTTCTTT	CSVDPWDRERNTEAFF
.	TRBV29-1	TRBJ1-1	.	TGCAGCGTTGAAGATCTGGCTTACACTGAAGCTTTCTTT	CSVEDLAYTEAFF
.	TRBV19	TRBJ1-4	.	TGTGCCACCTCTCAAGACAGGTCGAATGAAAAACTGTTTTTT	CATSQDRSNEKLFF
.	TRBV6-2/TRBV6-3	TRBJ1-2	TRBD1	TGTGCCAGCAGCTCGGGACAGGGGCTTGGCTACACCTTC	CASSSGQGLGYTF